This T cell receptor (beta chain) appears in the sequencing data of a study of T cells in Graves' hyperthyroidism and ophthalmopathy (dated by TCRdb to the late 2010s). For context, the study as a whole: TCR V-J signatures able to tell the groups apart were searched for in a discovery cohort of more than 90 patients, of whom approximately 40 had Graves' ophthalmopathy and about 60 had stable Graves' hyperthyroidism. Prospective prediction of ophthalmopathy was tested in an independent validation cohort consisting of fewer than 20 hyperthyroidism patients and 15 to 17 patients who later progressed to ophthalmopathy. For training and testing, the 100 or so patients in the discovery cohort were randomly divided in a 7:3 ratio. In roughly six Graves' hyperthyroidism patients, the study also compared T-cell repertoires from thyroid tissue with T-cell repertoires from blood. After blood sampling, hyperthyroidism patients were treated with methimazole at a starting dose of 30 mg daily, and ophthalmopathy patients were treated with high-dose intravenous methylprednisolone. TCR Vbeta CDR3 sequencing of around 130 peripheral blood samples (over 40 ophthalmopathy, 75 to 85 hyperthyroidism and approximately 17 progressor patients) is reported in the paper. Beyond this particular receptor, the publication reports: A model built on a 13 V-J signature distinguished ophthalmopathy from stable hyperthyroidism, reaching 85% to 90% sensitivity and approximately 81% specificity in cross-validation and 80%/75% in testing. Most expanded thyroid clonotypes (frequency above 0.001) were also found in blood, which suggests that blood repertoires may mirror thyroid immune responses. In validation, the model predicted progression to ophthalmopathy with over 65% sensitivity and approximately 78% specificity, a median of about six months before onset. Sample size was not statistically predetermined, and blinding of investigators to group allocation was not performed.

In its sample, this clonotype was seen many times. Its specific antigen is unknown. One end of the junction does not line up with germline, which may come from a read error. The TCR beta CDR3 regions were amplified from RNA transcripts. The first round of RT-PCR for the TCR CDR3 was performed with the HTBI primer set and the Qiagen OneStep RT-PCR kit. The libraries were constructed in a second round of multiplex PCR and then size-selected and purified. Sequencing of the libraries was done on an Illumina HiSeq2000 using paired-end 100 bp reads. The original pipeline was this. SOAPnuke was used to process the raw data, throwing out any read that contained adapters or uncalled bases, had a mean Phred below 15, or lacked an exact constant-primer or identifier match. COPE v1.2.5 was used to merge the high-quality paired reads, and each unique nucleotide sequence was defined as a clonotype. MiTCR v1.1 was used to align the clonotypes against IMGT TRBV, TRBD and TRBJ reference segments. Only V-J combinations with frequency above 0.0001, covering about 99% of repertoires, were analysed. The TCS score was defined as the ratio of F50 (clonal expansion) to E x V (chaos), calculated using BLOSUM62-based TCRdist between CDR3 peptides within each V-J. Welch's t-statistics and random forest reduced roughly 540 V-J features to 13, which were used in a naive Bayes classifier (R e1071). The Morisita-Horn index was used to measure how similar the thyroid and blood repertoires were. TCRdb trimmed public reads at Q25 via fastp, called clones via MiXCR and kept in-frame beta chains. Duplicate CDR3 protein sequences are folded into a single record with the most common DNA and genes. The authors' filters were not applied to this entry. For this sample there are a few hundred thousand distinct CDR3 sequences; roughly 45% appear just once. Of the sample, about two fifths falls within the top ten clones.

Exclusion was applied to patients with uncontrolled infections, other autoimmune diseases, pregnancy or lactation. Diagnoses were established on the basis of clinical symptoms, serum thyroxine and TRAb, thyroid ultrasound, and orbital computed tomography. Trizol reagent was used to extract total RNA, and RNA quality was then checked on an Agilent 2100 Bioanalyzer. CDR1 and CDR2 were assigned from the germline V gene (reference sequence) as SEHNR and FQNEAQ. The CDR3 spans 11 residues, from the cysteine through the phenylalanine. The DNA shown is the 33-base CDR3, in frame from base 1. Input material: peripheral blood or thyroid tissue (not recorded which). The rearranged chain carries TRBV7-9 and TRBJ1-3; the best D guess is TRBD1, with 5 bases matching. This TCR was recovered from an adult woman with Graves' disease, either hyperthyroidism or ophthalmopathy (not recorded which). This receptor carries the CDR3 CASSLTGLRDF. The nucleotides read TGTGCCAGCAGCTTGACGGGACTGCGGGATTTT.